Below, one TCR beta chain is given with its context. Its antigen is as yet unknown. This sample is part of a study of cytomegalovirus exposure and HLA in healthy donors. Both 60 Vbeta primers and 13 Jbeta primers went into the PCR. Clones were read by immunoSEQ multiplex PCR, and TCRdb kept only the in-frame ones, dropping some. Of around 100,000 clones listed, roughly 75% are singletons. Study-level findings and limits: A later analysis found common viral pathogens apparently linked to several of the most significant clusters.

The CDR3 is made up of 15 amino acids. The V end lost 4 bases, the J end lost 6 bases, and 18 bases lay between the germline ends. CDR1 and CDR2 (germline): SGDLS, YYNGEE. The sequence derives from a woman under 30 in good health and CMV-seropositive. This chain joins TRBV9 and TRBJ2-3; a weak D match, TRBD1 (6 bases). The sequenced material came from PBMCs. The CDR3 reads CASSFRQDTRDTQYF. DNA for the CDR3: TGTGCCAGCAGCTTCCGACAGGACACGAGGGATACGCAGTATTTT.